This T cell receptor beta chain was obtained from a study of blood T cell repertoires in COVID-19. Study-wide background: In each case, the material was cDNA or gDNA derived from T cells, B-cell-depleted T cells, or PBMCs.

Measured with immunoSEQ multiplex PCR; TCRdb has only the in-frame clones, and not every one. The sample lists approximately 30,000 clones, around 88% occurring once. This sequence was found in a human donor in a cohort sampled during active COVID-19. Sequencing input: peripheral blood.

CDR3 region: CSVEGALADTQYF. CDR3 bases: TGCAGCGTTGAAGGGGCGTTGGCAGATACGCAGTATTTT. The chain is built from TRBV29-1 and TRBJ2-3; D unclear. CDR1 is SQVTM and CDR2 is ANQGSEA in the germline V gene. This CDR3 region has 13 residues. Between the trimmed V and J ends, which lost 1 base and 4 bases, there was a span of 9 bases.